This T cell receptor beta chain derives from a study of blood T cell repertoires in COVID-19 (dated by TCRdb to 2019 to 2021). Context from the whole study: Collaborator samples came from the United States, Italy and Spain and covered acute and convalescent phases of COVID-19. The material from the prospective study consisted of cDNA or gDNA derived from T cells, B-cell-depleted T cells, or PBMCs. Subjects who had been exposed to COVID-19, were actively infected with it, or had recovered from it provided the deeply sampled blood TCRbeta repertoires that made up the dataset. The repertoires were released in a freely available public database meant as a resource for research on the immune response to SARS-CoV-2. Samples came from the ongoing ImmuneRACE study (first 160 participants) plus 1,254 subjects from 6 global collaborators. A de-identified subject ID, COVID-19 status, age in years and sex were almost always included in the sample metadata. Where available, HLA class I and class II types were obtained from metadata supplied by the sample provider rather than from assay-based typing.

TCRbeta CDR3 regions were amplified from genomic DNA by means of the immunoSEQ Assay, a bias-controlled multiplex PCR. The study's processing was this. Within the assay, amplification of reference gene primers was used to estimate how many nucleated cells each sample contained. To quantify the absolute abundance of each unique TCRbeta CDR3 rearrangement, sequence reads were collapsed and filtered. Productive Simpson clonality was computed per sample as the square root of Simpson's diversity index over productive rearrangements. TCRdb carries this immuneACCESS record with in-frame sequences only. Its versions omit some clonotypes, under half of them owing to an unresolved V gene in the studies checked, with the rest unexplained. V and J calls and clone size follow that table, whereas D and trimming were derived from the DNA. A total of 280,000 or so clones appear in this sample, approximately 91% of them only once. The ten biggest clones cover around 12% of the sample.

Whole blood was collected in K2EDTA tubes by collaborating institutions according to the institutions' own protocols. For TCRbeta analysis, collaborator samples were shipped as frozen whole blood, as isolated PBMCs, or as DNA extracted from either sample type. Comments on this clone: The specificity of this receptor is unknown. There are no base qualities to consult, and no much larger clone falls within one base.

Study-level results and caveats: How much clinical and demographic metadata was included differed by source and by participant, and the metadata was provided uncurated.

V ends up 1 base short and J 3 bases short, with an unmatched junction base count of 7. The cysteine opens and the phenylalanine closes a CDR3 of 17 amino acids. Only the CDR3 part of the read is kept: 51 bases, read in frame from the first base. The germline V gene supplies CDR1 LGHNA and CDR2 YSLEER. The sequence was obtained from a woman aged 55 to 70 with acute or convalescent COVID-19. The chain employs TRBV4-3 and TRBJ2-1, with TRBD2 matching 9 junction bases. The sample taken for sequencing was peripheral blood. The CDR3 corresponds to CASSQGNLAGNYNEQFF. The bases are TGCGCCAGCAGCCAAGGGAACCTAGCGGGAAACTACAATGAGCAGTTCTTC.